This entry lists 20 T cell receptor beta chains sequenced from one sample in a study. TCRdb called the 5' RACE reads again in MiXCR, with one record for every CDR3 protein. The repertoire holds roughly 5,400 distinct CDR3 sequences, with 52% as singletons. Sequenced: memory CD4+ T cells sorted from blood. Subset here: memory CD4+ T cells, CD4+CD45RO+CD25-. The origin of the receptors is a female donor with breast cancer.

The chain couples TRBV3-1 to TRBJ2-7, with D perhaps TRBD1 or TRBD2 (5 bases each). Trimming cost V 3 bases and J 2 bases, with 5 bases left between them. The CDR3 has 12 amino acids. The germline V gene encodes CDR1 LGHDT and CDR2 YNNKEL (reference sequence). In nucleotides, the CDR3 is TGTGCCAGCAGCCAGGGACCCTACGAGCAGTACTTC. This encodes CASSQGPYEQYF.

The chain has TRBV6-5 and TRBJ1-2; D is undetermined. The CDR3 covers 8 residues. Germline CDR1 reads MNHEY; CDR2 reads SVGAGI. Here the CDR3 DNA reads TGTGCTAACTATGGCTACACCTTC. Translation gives CANYGYTF.

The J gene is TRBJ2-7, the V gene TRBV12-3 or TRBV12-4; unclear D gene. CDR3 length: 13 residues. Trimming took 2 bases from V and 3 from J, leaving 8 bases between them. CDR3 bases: TGTGCCAGCAGTTTAATCGAAGACTACGAGCAGTACTTC. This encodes CASSLIEDYEQYF.

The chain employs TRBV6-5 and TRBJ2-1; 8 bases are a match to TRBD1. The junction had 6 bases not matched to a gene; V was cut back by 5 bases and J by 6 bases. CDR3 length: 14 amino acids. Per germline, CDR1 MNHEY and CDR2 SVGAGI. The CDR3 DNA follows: TGTGCCAGCAGTATCATCGGGACAGGCAATGAGCAGTTCTTC. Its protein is CASSIIGTGNEQFF.

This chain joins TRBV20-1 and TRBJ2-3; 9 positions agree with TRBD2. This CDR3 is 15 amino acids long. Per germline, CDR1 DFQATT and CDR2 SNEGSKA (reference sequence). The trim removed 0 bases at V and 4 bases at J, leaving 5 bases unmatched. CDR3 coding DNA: TGCAGTGCTAGAGACGGCGGGGGGGCGTCAGATACGCAGTATTTT. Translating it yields CSARDGGGASDTQYF.

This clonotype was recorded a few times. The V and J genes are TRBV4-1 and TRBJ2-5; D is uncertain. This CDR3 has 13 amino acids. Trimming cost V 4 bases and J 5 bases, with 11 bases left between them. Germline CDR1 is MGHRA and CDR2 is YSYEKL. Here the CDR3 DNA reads TGCGCCAGCAGCCGGCCGGATGTCGAGACCCAGTACTTC. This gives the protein CASSRPDVETQYF.

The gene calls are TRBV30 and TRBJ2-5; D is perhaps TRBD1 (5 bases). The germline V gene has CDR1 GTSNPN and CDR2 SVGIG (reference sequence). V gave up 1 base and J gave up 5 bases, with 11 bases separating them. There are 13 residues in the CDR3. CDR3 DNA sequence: TGTGCCTGGAGTGGTCAGGGTTGGGAGACCCAGTACTTC. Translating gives CAWSGQGWETQYF.

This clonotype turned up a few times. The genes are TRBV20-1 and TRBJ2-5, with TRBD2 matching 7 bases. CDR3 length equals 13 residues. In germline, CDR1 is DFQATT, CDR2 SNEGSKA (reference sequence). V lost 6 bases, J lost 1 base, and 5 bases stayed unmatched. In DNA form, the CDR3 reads TGCAGTGCCTTTCAGCGGGGCCAAGAGACCCAGTACTTC. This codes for CSAFQRGQETQYF.

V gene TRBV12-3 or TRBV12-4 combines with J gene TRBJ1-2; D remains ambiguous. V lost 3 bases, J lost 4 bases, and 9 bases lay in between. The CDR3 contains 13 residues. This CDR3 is CASSFQSIYGYTF. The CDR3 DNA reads TGTGCCAGCAGTTTCCAGTCGATCTATGGCTACACCTTC.

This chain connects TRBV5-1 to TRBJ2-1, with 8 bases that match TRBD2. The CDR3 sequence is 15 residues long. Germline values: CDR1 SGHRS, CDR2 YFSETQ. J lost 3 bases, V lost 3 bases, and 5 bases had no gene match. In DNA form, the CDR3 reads TGCGCCAGCAGCTCTACTAGCGGAATCTACAATGAGCAGTTCTTC. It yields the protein CASSSTSGIYNEQFF.

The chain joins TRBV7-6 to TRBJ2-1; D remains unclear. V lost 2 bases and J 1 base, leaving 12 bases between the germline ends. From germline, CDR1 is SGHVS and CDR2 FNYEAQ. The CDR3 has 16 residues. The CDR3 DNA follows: TGTGCCAGCAGCTTATGGCCCTCGGGTTCCTACAATGAGCAGTTCTTC. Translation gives CASSLWPSGSYNEQFF.

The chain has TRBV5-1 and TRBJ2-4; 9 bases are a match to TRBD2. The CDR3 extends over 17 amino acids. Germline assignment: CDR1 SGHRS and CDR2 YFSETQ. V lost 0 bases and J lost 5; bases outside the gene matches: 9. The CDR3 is CASSLALAGATENIQYF. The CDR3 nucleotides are TGCGCCAGCAGCTTGGCGTTAGCGGGGGCCACGGAAAACATTCAGTACTTC.

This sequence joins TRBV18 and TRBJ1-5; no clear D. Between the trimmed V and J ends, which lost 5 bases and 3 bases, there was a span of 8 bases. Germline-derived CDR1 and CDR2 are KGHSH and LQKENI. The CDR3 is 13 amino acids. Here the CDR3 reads CASSREFNQPQHF. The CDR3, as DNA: TGTGCCAGCTCAAGGGAGTTCAATCAGCCCCAGCATTTT. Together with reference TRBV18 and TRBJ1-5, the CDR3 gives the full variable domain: NAGVMQNPRHLVRRRGQEARLRCSPMKGHSHVYWYRQLPEEGLKFMVYLQKENIIDESGMPKERFSAEFPKEGPSILRIQQVVRGDSAAYFCASSREFNQPQHFGDGTRLSIL.

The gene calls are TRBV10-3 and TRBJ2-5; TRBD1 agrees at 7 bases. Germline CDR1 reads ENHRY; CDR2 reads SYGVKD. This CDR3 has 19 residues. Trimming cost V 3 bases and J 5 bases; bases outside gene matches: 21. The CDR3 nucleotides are TGTGCCATCAGTGAATCCGGGACAGCGAGCCAAACCTCCCGGGAGACCCAGTACTTC. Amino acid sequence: CAISESGTASQTSRETQYF.

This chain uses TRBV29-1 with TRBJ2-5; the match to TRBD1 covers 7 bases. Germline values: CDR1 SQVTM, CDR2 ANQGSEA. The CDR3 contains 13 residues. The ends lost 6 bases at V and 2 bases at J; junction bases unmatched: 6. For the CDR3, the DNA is TGCAGCGTCTCCGTACAGGGGCAAGAGACCCAGTACTTC. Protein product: CSVSVQGQETQYF.

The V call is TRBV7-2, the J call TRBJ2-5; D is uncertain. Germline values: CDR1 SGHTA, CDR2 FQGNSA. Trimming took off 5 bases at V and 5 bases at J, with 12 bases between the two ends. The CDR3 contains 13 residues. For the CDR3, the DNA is TGTGCCAGCAGCGGAGCCGGGCGGGAGACCCAGTACTTC. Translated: CASSGAGRETQYF.

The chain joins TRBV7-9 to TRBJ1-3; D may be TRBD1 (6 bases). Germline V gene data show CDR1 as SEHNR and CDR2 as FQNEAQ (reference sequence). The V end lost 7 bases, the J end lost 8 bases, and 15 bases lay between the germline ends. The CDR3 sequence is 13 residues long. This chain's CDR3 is CASIYRERDTIYF. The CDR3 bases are TGTGCCAGCATCTACAGGGAACGTGACACCATATATTTT.

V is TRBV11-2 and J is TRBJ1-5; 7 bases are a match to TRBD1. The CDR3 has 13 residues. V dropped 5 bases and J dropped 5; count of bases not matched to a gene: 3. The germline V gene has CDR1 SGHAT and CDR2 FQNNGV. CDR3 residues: CASSLDRDQPQHF. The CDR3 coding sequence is TGTGCCAGCAGCCTTGACAGGGATCAGCCCCAGCATTTT.

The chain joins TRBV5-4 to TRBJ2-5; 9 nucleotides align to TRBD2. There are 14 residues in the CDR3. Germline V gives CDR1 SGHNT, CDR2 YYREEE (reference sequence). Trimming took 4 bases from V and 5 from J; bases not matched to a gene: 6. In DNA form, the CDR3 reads TGTGCCAGCAGCCTGGCGGGGGGGAGGGAGACCCAGTACTTC. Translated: CASSLAGGRETQYF.

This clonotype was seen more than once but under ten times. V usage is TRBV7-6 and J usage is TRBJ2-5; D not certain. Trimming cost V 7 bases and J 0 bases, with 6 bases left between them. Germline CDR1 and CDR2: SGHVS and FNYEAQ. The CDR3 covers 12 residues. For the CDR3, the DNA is TGTGCCAGCACCCGGTACCAAGAGACCCAGTACTTC. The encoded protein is CASTRYQETQYF.